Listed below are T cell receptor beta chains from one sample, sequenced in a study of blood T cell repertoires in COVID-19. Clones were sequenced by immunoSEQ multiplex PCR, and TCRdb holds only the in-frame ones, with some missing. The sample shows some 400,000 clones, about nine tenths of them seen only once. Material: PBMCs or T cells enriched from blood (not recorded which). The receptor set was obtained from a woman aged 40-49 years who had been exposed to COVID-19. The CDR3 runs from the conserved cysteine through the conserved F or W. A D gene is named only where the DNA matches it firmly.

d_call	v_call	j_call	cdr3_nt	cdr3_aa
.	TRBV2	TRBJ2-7	TGTGCCAGCAGTGAACCCCTTTCGGCCGGGAACCTTTACGAGCAGTACTTC	CASSEPLSAGNLYEQYF
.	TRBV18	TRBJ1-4	TGTGCCAGCTCACCAAGGAGGGCTGGTGAAAAACTGTTTTTT	CASSPRRAGEKLFF
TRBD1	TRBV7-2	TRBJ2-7	TGTGCCAGCAGCTCTATCGGACAGGGGGTACGGCAGTACTTC	CASSSIGQGVRQYF
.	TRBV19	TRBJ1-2	TGTGCCAGTAGTATTCGGGGGGCTCGAGGCTACACCTTC	CASSIRGARGYTF
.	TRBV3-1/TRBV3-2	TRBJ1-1	TGTGCCAGCAGCCCAAAGAACACTGAAGCTTTCTTT	CASSPKNTEAFF
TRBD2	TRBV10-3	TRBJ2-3	TGTGCCATCAGTGAGTCGAGGCTAGCGGGAGTCACAGATACGCAGTATTTT	CAISESRLAGVTDTQYF
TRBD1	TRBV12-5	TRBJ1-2	TGTGCTAGTGGCCTTACCGGACAGGAGGGCTACACCTTC	CASGLTGQEGYTF
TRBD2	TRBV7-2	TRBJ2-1	TGTGCCAGCAGCTCCGATGGTGGCGGGGGATCCTACAATGAGCAGTTCTTC	CASSSDGGGGSYNEQFF
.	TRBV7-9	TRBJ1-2	TGTGCCAGCAGCTTGACAGAAAACTATGGCTACACCTTC	CASSLTENYGYTF
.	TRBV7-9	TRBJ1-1	TGTGCCAGCAGCTTTGTGGCCAGCACTGAAGCTTTCTTT	CASSFVASTEAFF
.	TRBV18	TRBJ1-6	TGTGCCAGCTCACCACTTCCGCGGCAGGGCTATAATTCACCCCTCCACTTT	CASSPLPRQGYNSPLHF
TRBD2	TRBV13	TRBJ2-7	TGTGCCAGCAGCTCCCTCCAAGGCGGGAGTTCCTACGAGCAGTACTTC	CASSSLQGGSSYEQYF
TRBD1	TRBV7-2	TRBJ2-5	TGTGCCAGCAGCCGCGGGACAGGGAAAGAGACCCAGTACTTC	CASSRGTGKETQYF
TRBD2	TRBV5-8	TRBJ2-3	TGTGCCAGCAGCTTGCAACTAGCGGGCCTAAGCACAGATACGCAGTATTTT	CASSLQLAGLSTDTQYF
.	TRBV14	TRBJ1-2	TGTGCCAGCAGCCAAGTTGGGCTTGAGTCCTTC	CASSQVGLESF
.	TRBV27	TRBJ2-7	TGTGCCAGCAGTTTTGCGGGGTTAAGCTCCTACGAGCAGTACTTC	CASSFAGLSSYEQYF
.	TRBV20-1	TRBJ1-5	TGCAGTGCTAGTCGTGGAGATCAGCCCCAGCATTTT	CSASRGDQPQHF
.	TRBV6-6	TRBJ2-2	TGTGCCAGCAGTTACACTACAGGGAACACCGGGGAGCTGTTTTTT	CASSYTTGNTGELFF
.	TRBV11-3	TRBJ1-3	TGTGCCAGCAGCGCCTACCCCCAGGGGCACACCATATATTTT	CASSAYPQGHTIYF
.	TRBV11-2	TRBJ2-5	TGTGCCAGCAGCTTAGCTGTATACGGGGGGCAGACCCAGTACTTC	CASSLAVYGGQTQYF
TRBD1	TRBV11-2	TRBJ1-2	TGTGCCAGCAGCTTGGGACAGGGAACAGGCTACACCTTC	CASSLGQGTGYTF
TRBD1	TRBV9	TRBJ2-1	TGTGCCAGCAGCCCCGACCACAGGGGTTCCTACAATGAGCAGTTCTTC	CASSPDHRGSYNEQFF
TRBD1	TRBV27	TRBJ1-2	TGTGCCAGCAGTTTTTACGGACAGGGAGATGGCTACACCTTC	CASSFYGQGDGYTF
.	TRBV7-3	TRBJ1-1	TGTGCCAGCAGCTTATTGCCCGTCCCTGACACCCCTTCTTCAGTGGAAGCTTTCTTT	CASSLLPVPDTPSSVEAFF
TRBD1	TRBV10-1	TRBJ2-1	TGCGCCAGCAAACCGGGACAGGGGGAATCGAATGAGCAGTTCTTC	CASKPGQGESNEQFF
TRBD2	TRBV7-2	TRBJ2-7	TGTGCCAGCAGCCCAGCGGGAGGTCCCCTCGAGCAGTACTTC	CASSPAGGPLEQYF
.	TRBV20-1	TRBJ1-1	TGCAGTGCTACCGGGAACACTGAAGCTTTCTTT	CSATGNTEAFF
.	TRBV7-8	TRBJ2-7	TGTGCCAGCAGCTTAGCTTTTCCGGGGGGCTCGATGCTTTACGAGCAGTACTTC	CASSLAFPGGSMLYEQYF